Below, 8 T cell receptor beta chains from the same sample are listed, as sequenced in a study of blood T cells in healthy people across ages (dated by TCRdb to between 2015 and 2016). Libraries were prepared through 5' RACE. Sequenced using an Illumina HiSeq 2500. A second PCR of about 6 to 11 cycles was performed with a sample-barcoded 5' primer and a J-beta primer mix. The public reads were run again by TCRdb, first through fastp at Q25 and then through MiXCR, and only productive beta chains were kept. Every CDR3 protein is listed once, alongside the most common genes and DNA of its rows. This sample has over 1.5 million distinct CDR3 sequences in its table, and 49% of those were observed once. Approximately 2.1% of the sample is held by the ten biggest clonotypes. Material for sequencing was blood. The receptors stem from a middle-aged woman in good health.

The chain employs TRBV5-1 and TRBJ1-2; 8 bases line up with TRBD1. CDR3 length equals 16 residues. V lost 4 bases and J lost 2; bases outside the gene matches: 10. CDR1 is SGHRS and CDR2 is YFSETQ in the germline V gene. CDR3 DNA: TGCGCCAGCAGCCCCGCGTCGTCAGGGGGCAACTATGGCTACACCTTC. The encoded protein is CASSPASSGGNYGYTF. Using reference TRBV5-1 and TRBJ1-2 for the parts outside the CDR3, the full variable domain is KAGVTQTPRYLIKTRGQQVTLSCSPISGHRSVSWYQQTPGQGLQFLFEYFSETQRNKGNFPGRFSGRQFSNSRSEMNVSTLELGDSALYLCASSPASSGGNYGYTFGSGTRLTVV.

DNA of the CDR3: TGCAGTGCTAGGGTGCCAGGGGGCCCCCAAGAGACCCAGTACTTC. This sequence encodes CSARVPGGPQETQYF. This chain connects TRBV20-1 to TRBJ2-5; 8 nucleotides line up with TRBD1. V shed 3 bases and J 1 base; nucleotides not matched to a gene: 7. The CDR3 runs 15 residues. Germline V gene data show CDR1 as DFQATT and CDR2 as SNEGSKA (reference sequence).

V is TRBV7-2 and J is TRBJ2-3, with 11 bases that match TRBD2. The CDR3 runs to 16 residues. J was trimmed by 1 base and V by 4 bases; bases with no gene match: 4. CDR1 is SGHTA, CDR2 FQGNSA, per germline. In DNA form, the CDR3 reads TGTGCCAGCAGCTCGGGACTAGCGGAGCGCACAGATACGCAGTATTTT. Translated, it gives CASSSGLAERTDTQYF.

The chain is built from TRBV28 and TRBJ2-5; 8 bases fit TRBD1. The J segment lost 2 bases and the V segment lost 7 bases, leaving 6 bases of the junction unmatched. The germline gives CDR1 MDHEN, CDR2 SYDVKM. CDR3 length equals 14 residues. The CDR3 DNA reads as TGTGCCAGCACCGTACAGGGGGTGCAAGAGACCCAGTACTTC. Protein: CASTVQGVQETQYF.

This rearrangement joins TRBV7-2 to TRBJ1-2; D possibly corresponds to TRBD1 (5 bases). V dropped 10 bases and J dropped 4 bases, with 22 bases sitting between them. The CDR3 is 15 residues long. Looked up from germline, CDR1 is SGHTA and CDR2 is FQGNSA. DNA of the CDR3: TGTGCCATCATCTCATGGGGGAACAGTACCTATGGCTACACCTTC. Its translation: CAIISWGNSTYGYTF.

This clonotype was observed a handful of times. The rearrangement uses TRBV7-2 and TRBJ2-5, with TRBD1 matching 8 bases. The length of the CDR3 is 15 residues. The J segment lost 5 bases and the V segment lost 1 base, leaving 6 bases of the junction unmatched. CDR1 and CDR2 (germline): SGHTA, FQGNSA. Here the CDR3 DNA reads TGTGCCAGCAGCTTAGGGACAGGGAATGCGGAGACCCAGTACTTC. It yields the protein CASSLGTGNAETQYF.

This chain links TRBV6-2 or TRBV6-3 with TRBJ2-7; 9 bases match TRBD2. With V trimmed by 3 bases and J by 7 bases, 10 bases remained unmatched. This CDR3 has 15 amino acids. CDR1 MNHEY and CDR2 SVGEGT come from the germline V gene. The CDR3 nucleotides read TGTGCCAGCAGTTATTGGCTAGCGGGGCGGAATGAGCAGTACTTC. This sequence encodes CASSYWLAGRNEQYF.

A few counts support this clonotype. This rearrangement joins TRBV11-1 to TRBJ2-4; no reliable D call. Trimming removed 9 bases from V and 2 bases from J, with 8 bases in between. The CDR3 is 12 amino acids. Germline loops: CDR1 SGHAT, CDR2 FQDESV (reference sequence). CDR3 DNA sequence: TGTGCCAGTTCGACTCCCAAAAACATTCAGTACTTC. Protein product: CASSTPKNIQYF.